This T cell receptor beta chain is drawn from a study of T cell responses to AZD1222 COVID-19 vaccine. Study-wide context: Samples with a second dose at about 4 or about 12 weeks were pooled together. Study conclusions and caveats: White British people made up most donors, females outnumbered males, and clonal diversity was possibly underestimated. The study found vaccine-associated CD4 TCRs spanning spike, dominant at 160-218 and 743-854.

This CDR3 region has 15 residues. V was pared by 1 base and J by 0 bases, with 7 bases between. Germline V gene lookup returns CDR1 LGHDT and CDR2 YNNKEL (reference sequence). The data were produced by immunoSEQ multiplex PCR, yet TCRdb's version contains in-frame clones alone and is incomplete. The table lists about 140,000 clones, over 85% of them singletons. Remarks on this clone: The antigen is unknown. Other DNA sequences within the sample encode an identical CDR3.

The sequencing used peripheral blood, collected on day 0 of AZD1222 vaccination. This sequence originates from an adult in good health. The chain recombines TRBV3-1 (or the pseudogene TRBV3-2) with TRBJ1-5; perhaps TRBD1 as D (6 bases). The chain's CDR3 is CASSQGGASNQPQHF. CDR3 DNA sequence: TGTGCCAGCAGCCAAGGGGGGGCTAGCAATCAGCCCCAGCATTTT.